Listed below are T cell receptor beta chains from one sample, sequenced in a study of persistence of HIV-infected CD4 T cells. Antigens of these TCRs are unknown. Profiled with immunoSEQ multiplex PCR; TCRdb holds only in-frame clones, not every one. The sample records about 64,000 clones, roughly 77% being singletons. The material was CD4+ T cells sorted from PBMCs after roughly 19-hour stimulation, obtained from a patient who received antiretroviral therapy. The receptor set was obtained from an adult man with HIV who was CMV-seropositive. Each CDR3 is given with its conserved first and last residue.

>TRBV2
CASSSGGLRAFF
>TRBV15
CATSRTSGGTDTQYF
>TRBV27
CASSLKGTEAFF
>TRBV7-2
CASSPGRFNQPQHF
>TRBV7-8
CASSSTGTGNSPLHF
>TRBV9
CASSVTGTASTDTQYF
>TRBV11-2
CASSLGGFSSYEQYF
>TRBV18
CASSPPDQITEAFF
>TRBV15
CATSGRGQPYEPQHF
>TRBV6-5
CASSPRQATPLHF
>TRBV19
CASSKLGTGANVLTF
>TRBV6-1
CASREDSPGNTIYF
>TRBV6-2/TRBV6-3
CASSYGRNYFNNEQFF
>TRBV29-1
CSVGPGQGTGANVLTF
>TRBV20-1
CSALDYEQYF
>TRBV14
CASSDGPYEQYF
>TRBV19
CASSMAGGMNTEAFF
>TRBV3-1/TRBV3-2
CASSSTGSNTEAFF
>TRBV18
CASCLSGASTDTQYF
>TRBV9
CASSSAGTGATGELFF
>TRBV4-1
CASSQDAIQYF
>TRBV6-6
CASSRTGGYYEQYF
>TRBV7-3
CASSPMGAEDGYTF
>TRBV6-1
CASSEVSSGANVLTF
>TRBV6-5
CASSHGTGNQPQHF
>TRBV24-1
CATSAWGYEQYF
>TRBV9
CASSVGTLSFADTQYF
>TRBV7-2
CASSFRQGAGAFF
>TRBV19
CASSLDRGNQPQHF
>TRBV14
CASSLGGNTIYF
>TRBV5-1
CASSLWGGDTQYF
>TRBV10-1
CASRKDTGELFF
>TRBV18
CASSPQNGGEQYF
>TRBV5-8
CASNRDRSSYNEQFF
>TRBV2
CASSGSGGMEEQYF
>TRBV24-1
CATSPGQGGEETQYF
>TRBV7-8
CASSLEQREQYF
>TRBV28
CASTGQGGRYGGYTF
>TRBV27
CASRRASGNTIYF
>TRBV6-6
CASSYSKTGGFF
>TRBV4-1
CASSQFSNRAGERKNIQYF
>TRBV11-2
CASSLGPTNYGYTF
>TRBV7-2
CASRRGQGSNGELFF
>TRBV7-2
CASSLTSGGTLGEQFF
>TRBV19
CASSMVGQGNTGELFF
>TRBV2
CASSEDEWERGYTF
>TRBV29-1
CSALGQGRTGELFF
>TRBV18
CASSPNRDAYGYTF
>TRBV19
CASIKTQGGRGQPQHF
>TRBV2
CASSGQGRGTGELFF
>TRBV6-5
CASSPAGGQPQHF
>TRBV7-9
CASSFNGDTQYF
>TRBV27
CASSLLGARGYRTGELFF
>TRBV2
CASTWGGANQPQHF
>TRBV9
CASSVGNLQSSYEQYF